The present T cell receptor (beta chain) was sequenced within a study of cytomegalovirus exposure and HLA in healthy donors. Overall study context: The approximately 120 validation repertoires used the same platform as the approximately 700 first-cohort repertoires, a later analysis reported.

The assay was immunoSEQ multiplex PCR, and TCRdb's table has in-frame clones only and misses some. The sample holds 200,000 to 300,000 clones, approximately 83% seen once. Trimming pared 4 bases from V and 6 bases from J, leaving 12 bases between. The CDR3 has 13 residues. Germline assignment: CDR1 LNHDA and CDR2 SQIVND (reference sequence). This sequence was found in a woman aged 30 to 39 in good health and CMV-seropositive. The chain couples TRBV19 to TRBJ1-1; maybe TRBD1 (6 bases). The specimen was PBMCs. The CDR3 is CASSKQGIAEAFF. In DNA, the CDR3 is TGTGCCAGTAGTAAGCAGGGGATTGCTGAAGCTTTCTTT.